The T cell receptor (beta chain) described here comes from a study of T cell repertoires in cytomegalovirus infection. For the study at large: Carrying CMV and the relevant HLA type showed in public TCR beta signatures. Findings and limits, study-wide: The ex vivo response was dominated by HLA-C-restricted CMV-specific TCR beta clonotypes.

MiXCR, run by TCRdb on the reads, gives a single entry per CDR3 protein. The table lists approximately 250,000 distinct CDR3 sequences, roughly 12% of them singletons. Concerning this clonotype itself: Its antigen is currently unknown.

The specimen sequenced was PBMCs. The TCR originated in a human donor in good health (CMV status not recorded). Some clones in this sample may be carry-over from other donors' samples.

The CDR3 DNA follows: TGTGCCAGCAGTGAAACCAGCGGGGGCTATAGCAATCAGCCCCAGCATTTT. It is translated as CASSETSGGYSNQPQHF. This chain connects TRBV2 to TRBJ1-5; possible D gene TRBD1, 6 bases. The CDR3 loop spans 17 amino acids. Trimming stripped 2 bases from V and 0 bases from J, with 14 bases between. Per the germline V gene, CDR1 is SNHLY and CDR2 is FYNNEI.